This TCR beta chain is drawn from a study of spatial heterogeneity in lung cancer (dated by TCRdb to between 2019 and 2020). For the wider study: Beta-chain transcripts were consistently detected in greater numbers than alpha-chain transcripts, which likely reflected higher beta-chain transcript abundance. TCR transcript counts in tumor regions correlated strongly with a T cell transcriptional module score from matched bulk RNA-seq. In the raw uncorrected reads, each unique combination of TCR and UMI appeared on average more than ten times. The study quantitatively compared TCR alpha and beta repertoires across multiple tumor regions, matched nontumor lung and blood in non-small cell lung cancer. The study linked features of the TCR repertoire to counts of nonsynonymous mutations, which were determined by whole-exome sequencing of tumor tissue. At surgery, both alpha and beta chains were TCR-sequenced in roughly 230 tumor regions, 64 matched nontumor lung samples and 56 PBMC samples.

Trimming removed 4 bases from V and 2 bases from J; the gene matches leave 5 bases unexplained. CDR1 and CDR2, per the germline V gene (reference sequence), are SEHNR and FQNEAQ. Measured from the cysteine to the phenylalanine, the CDR3 is 14 residues long. Kept here is only the CDR3 DNA, which spans 42 bases and is read in frame from base 1. To prepare the library, 5' RACE was applied. Sequencing was performed on a NextSeq 500. To allow correction of PCR and sequencing errors, the TCR library protocol tagged every TCR cDNA molecule with a unique molecular identifier. Concerning the study's data processing: TCR identification, UMI-based error correction and CDR3 extraction were performed with Decombinator tools. Expanded TCRs were defined as those above a frequency of 2 per 1,000, corresponding to the top 1% of the tumor frequency distribution. Expanded tumor TCRs statistically deemed absent (corrected P<0.05) from at least one tumor region were classed as regional, and all other expanded tumor TCRs were classed as ubiquitous. Rényi diversity was computed with the R vegan package after subsampling each repertoire 100 times to 5,000 TCRs. To build CDR3 similarity networks, amino acid triplet string-kernel similarity was used, and CDR3s were connected when their pairwise similarity was above 0.82. In TCRdb, the public reads were trimmed at Q25 with fastp and aligned with MiXCR, with productive beta chains retained. Each entry is one CDR3 protein sequence, shown with its most common DNA and genes. The V and J calls reflect TCRdb's pipeline rather than the authors' work. The sample data list 1,400 to 1,500 distinct CDR3 sequences, and around 13% of these were observed just once. The ten most abundant clones make up approximately 19% of the sample.

This clonotype is medium-sized (0.01 to 0.1%) in its sample. The antigen this receptor binds is unknown. No base quality information exists; no much larger clone differs at one position. The sample's time point label, in plain terms: sample taken at primary tumor resection. Samples were obtained from approximately 77 patients with early-stage, untreated non-small cell lung cancer from the lung TRACERx cohort. Without any cell sorting, TCR sequencing was performed on whole RNA extracted either from tumor and nontumor lung tissue or from cryopreserved PBMC samples. A patient was chosen for TCR sequencing only when enough RNA was available from at least two tumor regions. Tumor and adjacent nontumor lung specimens were reviewed by a lung pathologist before selection. Overall results and qualifications from the work: Confirming at a functional level the hypothesis that regional TCRs recognize regional mutations was considered to require additional single-cell paired TCR alpha and beta sequencing. TCR-seq was estimated to cover only approximately 6.4% of tumor T cells for alpha chains and 13% for beta chains. The tumor nonsynonymous mutation count correlated with the number of expanded intratumoral alpha and beta TCRs. Counts of ubiquitous and regional expanded TCRs correlated with counts of ubiquitous and regional nonsynonymous mutations, respectively.

Here the sequenced sample was lung tumor tissue, taken at surgery. Recombination linked TRBV7-9 to TRBJ2-7; the central 7 bases match TRBD1. The receptor's source is a female donor with early-stage non-small cell lung cancer. CDR3 protein: CASSSGQVTYEQYF. The bases are TGTGCCAGCAGCTCCGGACAGGTTACCTACGAGCAGTACTTC.